The 9 T cell receptor beta chains presented below share a single source sample, sequenced in a study of blood T cell repertoires in COVID-19. Clones were sequenced by immunoSEQ multiplex PCR, and TCRdb holds only the in-frame ones, with some missing. The data contain around 70,000 clones, 70% to 90% of them singletons. The specimen was peripheral blood. These receptors were obtained from a woman at least 80 years old with active or convalescent COVID-19.

This clone was seen just once. The V and J genes are TRBV7-2 and TRBJ2-4, with D perhaps TRBD2 (5 bases). The CDR3 consists of 15 residues. CDR1 and CDR2 (germline): SGHTA, FQGNSA. The V end was cut by 2 bases, the J end by 0 bases, with 8 bases between. The CDR3 coding sequence is TGTGCCAGCAGCTTAAGCCGGGAAGCCAAAAACATTCAGTACTTC. Amino acid sequence: CASSLSREAKNIQYF.

V gene TRBV7-9 combines with J gene TRBJ2-1, with 9 bases identical to TRBD2. Germline loops: CDR1 SEHNR, CDR2 FQNEAQ (reference sequence). V trimming: 1 base; J trimming: 8 bases; junction bases outside the gene matches: 12. The CDR3 loop spans 17 amino acids. Here the CDR3 DNA reads TGTGCCAGCAGCTTAGATCACTTAGCGGGAGTCCTTTATGAGCAGTTCTTC. Translation: CASSLDHLAGVLYEQFF. The whole variable domain, remainder taken from reference TRBV7-9 and TRBJ2-1, is DTGVSQNPRHKITKRGQNVTFRCDPISEHNRLYWYRQTLGQGPEFLTYFQNEAQLEKSRLLSDRFSAERPKGSFSTLEIQRTEQGDSAMYLCASSLDHLAGVLYEQFFGPGTRLTVL.

The chain combines TRBV9 with TRBJ2-7; the match to TRBD2 covers 10 bases. There are 17 residues in the CDR3. V shed 0 bases, J shed 2 bases, and the junction held 8 bases outside the gene matches. CDR1 and CDR2 from the germline V gene are SGDLS and YYNGEE. The CDR3 DNA reads as TGTGCCAGCAGCGTAGGACTAGCGGGCTCCGGACCCTACGAGCAGTACTTC. This sequence encodes CASSVGLAGSGPYEQYF.

The chain is built from TRBV4-3 and TRBJ2-7; tentative D call: TRBD2 (5 bases). Trimming took off 0 bases at V and 0 bases at J, with 15 bases between the two ends. The CDR3 runs to 17 residues. Germline CDR1 LGHNA, CDR2 YSLEER. The CDR3 DNA follows: TGCGCCAGCAGCCAAGAAACGGGAACCCTTGGCTCCTACGAGCAGTACTTC. Amino acids: CASSQETGTLGSYEQYF.

This clone was recorded once. V usage is TRBV5-1 and J usage is TRBJ2-7, with D maybe TRBD2 (5 bases). The CDR3 runs 16 residues. From germline, CDR1 is SGHRS and CDR2 YFSETQ. Trimming left V 7 bases short and J 5 bases short, with 25 bases between. CDR3 region: CASQRETGLRMDEQYF. CDR3 DNA: TGCGCCAGCCAAAGGGAGACGGGCCTCCGGATGGACGAGCAGTACTTC.

The rearrangement uses TRBV19 and TRBJ1-3; D remains unclear. The V gene's germline CDR1 is LNHDA and CDR2 SQIVND (reference sequence). The CDR3 consists of 14 residues. Trimming took 4 bases from V and 4 from J, leaving 11 bases between them. CDR3 in DNA: TGTGCCAGTAGTAGAGGAAGAGGGGGAAACACCATATATTTT. Protein sequence: CASSRGRGGNTIYF.

The V call is TRBV3-1 (or the pseudogene TRBV3-2), the J call TRBJ1-1, with a tentative D call TRBD1 (5 bases). The CDR3 sequence is 13 residues long. Germline CDR1 reads LGHDT; CDR2 reads YNNKEL (reference sequence). The V end was cut by 9 bases, the J end by 1 base, with 12 bases between. The CDR3 DNA follows: TGTGCCAGTCCTTCGGGGGGGAACACTGAAGCTTTCTTT. The encoded protein is CASPSGGNTEAFF.

V and J are TRBV3-1 (or the pseudogene TRBV3-2) and TRBJ2-3; no definite D call. V lost 4 bases and J 2 bases, leaving 4 bases between the germline ends. Germline loops: CDR1 LGHDT, CDR2 YNNKEL (reference sequence). The CDR3 is made up of 12 amino acids. The CDR3 reads CASSLNTDTQYF. CDR3 nucleotide sequence: TGTGCCAGCAGCCTAAACACAGATACGCAGTATTTT.

The rearrangement links TRBV30 to TRBJ1-5; no clear D. The CDR3 length is 13 residues. From germline, CDR1 is GTSNPN and CDR2 SVGIG (reference sequence). Between the trimmed V and J ends, which lost 0 bases and 2 bases, there was a span of 5 bases. The CDR3 protein is CAWSVHGNQPQHF. In nucleotides, the CDR3 is TGTGCCTGGAGTGTTCATGGCAATCAGCCCCAGCATTTT.